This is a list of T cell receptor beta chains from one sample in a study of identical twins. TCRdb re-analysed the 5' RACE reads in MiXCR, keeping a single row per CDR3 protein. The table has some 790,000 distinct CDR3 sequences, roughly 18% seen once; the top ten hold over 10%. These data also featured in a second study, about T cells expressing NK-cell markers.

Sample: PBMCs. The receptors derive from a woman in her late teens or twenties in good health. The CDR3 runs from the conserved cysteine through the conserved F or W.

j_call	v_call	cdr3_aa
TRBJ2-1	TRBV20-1	CSARDRLAGPHDEQFF
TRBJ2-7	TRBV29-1	CSVTGGDSRSSYEQYF
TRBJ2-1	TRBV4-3	CASSQASYNEQFF
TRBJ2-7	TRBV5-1	CASALAGAYEQYF
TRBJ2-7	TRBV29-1	CSVRPNYEQYF
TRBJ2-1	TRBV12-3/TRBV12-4	CASSLPGTSGSLNEQFF
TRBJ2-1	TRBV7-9	CASSLRDPPLDELFF
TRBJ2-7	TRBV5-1	CASSLRQGSYEQYF
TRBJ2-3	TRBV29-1	CSVERRDRGTDTQYF
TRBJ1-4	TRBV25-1	CASSGTGPGFEKLFF
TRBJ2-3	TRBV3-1	CASSQDRGASTDTQYF
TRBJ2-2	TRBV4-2	CASRETTGMNTGELFF
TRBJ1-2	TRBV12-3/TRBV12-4	CASNPDRGYGYTF
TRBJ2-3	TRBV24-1	CATSDREDTQYF
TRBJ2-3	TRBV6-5	CASSYSRRETDTQYF